A selection of T cell receptor beta chains follows, all from one sample in a study of chemoradiotherapy in HPV16-positive cancers. Only in-frame clones appear in the TCRdb table, and some are missing; sequencing was by immunoSEQ multiplex PCR. Here the sample spans fewer than 1,500 clones, 80% to 95% being singletons. This material consisted of tumor tissue, taken from a patient who underwent chemoradiotherapy. The source is a human donor with HPV-associated anogenital cancer. Each CDR3 is given with its conserved first and last residue. The order of the fields is J gene, D gene, V gene, clone size, CDR3 DNA, CDR3 protein. A D gene is named only where the DNA matches it firmly. Size is omitted from some rows. Given values are once, few, many or a class for expanded clones.

J: TRBJ2-7
D: TRBD1
V: TRBV28
size: NA
DNA: TGTGCCACTTTCGGACAGGGTATTGTGGACGGAGACTACGAGCAGTACTTC
CDR3: CATFGQGIVDGDYEQYF

J: TRBJ1-2
D: NA
V: TRBV28
size: NA
DNA: TGTGCCAGCAGTCCATACCCCGGAGGCCAACATGGCTACACCTTC
CDR3: CASSPYPGGQHGYTF

J: TRBJ1-1
D: TRBD1
V: TRBV7-9
size: NA
DNA: TGTGCCAGCAGCGTACCGACAGGGGGCATTTACACTGAAGCTTTCTTT
CDR3: CASSVPTGGIYTEAFF

J: TRBJ2-5
D: NA
V: TRBV27
size: NA
DNA: TGTGCCAGCAGCCTACGATATAGCGGTGTATCCGAGACCCAGTACTTC
CDR3: CASSLRYSGVSETQYF

J: TRBJ1-1
D: NA
V: TRBV18
size: NA
DNA: TGTGCCAGCTCACGTTCCGAGTACACTGAAGCTTTCTTT
CDR3: CASSRSEYTEAFF

J: TRBJ2-1
D: NA
V: TRBV2
size: NA
DNA: TGTGCCAGCAGGACTATCAATGAGCAGTTCTTC
CDR3: CASRTINEQFF

J: TRBJ1-5
D: NA
V: TRBV18
size: NA
DNA: TGTGCCAGCTCACCCGGGGCCAATCAGCCCCAGCATTTT
CDR3: CASSPGANQPQHF

J: TRBJ2-7
D: NA
V: TRBV10-3
size: NA
DNA: TGTGCCACCGTTGGATCGACGGGAGCTTCCTACGAGCAGTACTTC
CDR3: CATVGSTGASYEQYF

J: TRBJ1-2
D: TRBD1
V: TRBV7-2
size: NA
DNA: TGTGCCAGCAGCATCGGATTGGACAGGGGGCTTGGCTACACCTTC
CDR3: CASSIGLDRGLGYTF

J: TRBJ2-2
D: TRBD1
V: TRBV30
size: NA
DNA: TGTGCCTGGAGGGGACAGGGTAGGGACACCGGGGAGCTGTTTTTT
CDR3: CAWRGQGRDTGELFF

J: TRBJ1-1
D: NA
V: TRBV6-1
size: NA
DNA: TGTGCCAGCAGTGGGGGGGCAGGGCGCACTGAAGCTTTCTTT
CDR3: CASSGGAGRTEAFF

J: TRBJ1-2
D: TRBD1
V: TRBV6-1
size: NA
DNA: TGTGCCAGCAGTGAATATTGGACAGGGGGCAGCTATGGCTACACCTTC
CDR3: CASSEYWTGGSYGYTF

J: TRBJ2-3
D: NA
V: TRBV15
size: once
DNA: TGTGCCATCGGTCGCGCGGGCCTTAGCACAGATACGCAGTATTTT
CDR3: CAIGRAGLSTDTQYF

J: TRBJ2-2
D: NA
V: TRBV25-1
size: NA
DNA: TGTGCCAGCAGTGAACAGGGCTACACCGGGGAGCTGTTTTTT
CDR3: CASSEQGYTGELFF

J: TRBJ1-1
D: NA
V: TRBV25-1
size: NA
DNA: TGTGCCAGCAGTGAAATGGGGGTCTACAACACTGAAGCTTTCTTT
CDR3: CASSEMGVYNTEAFF

J: TRBJ1-1
D: NA
V: TRBV28
size: NA
DNA: TGTGCCAGCAGGGGGGGCGGGGGTGGCACTGAAGCTTTCTTT
CDR3: CASRGGGGGTEAFF

J: TRBJ2-7
D: TRBD1
V: TRBV7-9
size: NA
DNA: TGTGCCAGCAGATCGACAGGGGTCGACGAGCAGTACTTC
CDR3: CASRSTGVDEQYF

J: TRBJ2-7
D: NA
V: TRBV7-9
size: NA
DNA: TGTGCCAGCAGCCGTCTCACTGGGGACGAGCAGTACTTC
CDR3: CASSRLTGDEQYF

J: TRBJ2-3
D: TRBD2
V: TRBV10-2
size: NA
DNA: TGCGCCAGCAGACTAGCGGGGGACACAGATACGCAGTATTTT
CDR3: CASRLAGDTDTQYF

J: TRBJ1-2
D: TRBD1
V: TRBV5-4
size: NA
DNA: TGTGCCAGCAGCTTGTCCGGGACAGTCTATGGCTACACCTTC
CDR3: CASSLSGTVYGYTF

J: TRBJ2-5
D: NA
V: TRBV30
size: once
DNA: TGTGCCTGGAGACCGCCAGGGTACTCGAAAGAGACCCAGTACTTC
CDR3: CAWRPPGYSKETQYF

J: TRBJ1-2
D: NA
V: TRBV19
size: NA
DNA: TGTGCCAGTAGTATAGGCCGCGGGGTAGGCTACACCTTC
CDR3: CASSIGRGVGYTF

J: TRBJ2-1
D: NA
V: TRBV11-2
size: NA
DNA: TGTGCCAGCAGCGGGCGCGGGTGGGACGAAACCTCCTACAATGAGCAGTTCTTC
CDR3: CASSGRGWDETSYNEQFF

J: TRBJ2-2
D: NA
V: TRBV6-5
size: NA
DNA: TGTGCCAGCAGTTACTCGAGGAGGACGAACACCGGGGAGCTGTTTTTT
CDR3: CASSYSRRTNTGELFF

J: TRBJ1-5
D: NA
V: TRBV19
size: NA
DNA: TGTGCCAGTAGTATATCTCCTCTCCCAGACAATCAGCCCCAGCATTTT
CDR3: CASSISPLPDNQPQHF

J: TRBJ1-2
D: TRBD1
V: TRBV27
size: NA
DNA: TGTGCCAGCGGGGGTAACAGGGGAAACTATGGCTACACCTTC
CDR3: CASGGNRGNYGYTF

J: TRBJ2-7
D: TRBD2
V: TRBV11-2
size: NA
DNA: TGTGCCAGCAGCTTAGCCCCAGGGACTAGCGGGTTCTCCTACGAGCAGTACTTC
CDR3: CASSLAPGTSGFSYEQYF

J: TRBJ2-7
D: NA
V: TRBV2
size: NA
DNA: TGTGCCAGCAGGGGCCGGTCGATTGGGGATTTATACGAGCAGTACTTC
CDR3: CASRGRSIGDLYEQYF

J: TRBJ1-2
D: NA
V: TRBV19
size: NA
DNA: TGTGCCAGTAGTCAACAGAATAACTATGGCTACACCTTC
CDR3: CASSQQNNYGYTF

J: TRBJ2-2
D: NA
V: TRBV6-5
size: NA
DNA: TGTGCCAGCAGCACGGACCTAGGGTCCACCGGGGAGCTGTTTTTT
CDR3: CASSTDLGSTGELFF

J: TRBJ2-3
D: TRBD2
V: TRBV27
size: NA
DNA: TGTGCCAGCAGTTCGACTAGCGGGAGTTCGAGGTCCCACGGAGATACGCAGTATTTT
CDR3: CASSSTSGSSRSHGDTQYF

J: TRBJ2-2
D: NA
V: TRBV5-6
size: NA
DNA: TGTGCCAGCAGCCCAGGACCCAGGGACACCGGGGAGCTGTTTTTT
CDR3: CASSPGPRDTGELFF

J: TRBJ2-3
D: NA
V: TRBV27
size: NA
DNA: TGTGCCAGCAGTTTATTTGCTGGTGTCACAGATACGCAGTATTTT
CDR3: CASSLFAGVTDTQYF

J: TRBJ2-2
D: NA
V: TRBV7-3
size: NA
DNA: TGTGCCAGCAGCTTATCGGCTAGCCGGTCCGGGGAGCTGTTTTTT
CDR3: CASSLSASRSGELFF

J: TRBJ2-1
D: NA
V: TRBV21-1
size: NA
DNA: TGTGCCAGCAGCAAAGTCCCCTCCTACAATGAGCAGTTCTTC
CDR3: CASSKVPSYNEQFF

J: TRBJ1-2
D: NA
V: TRBV4-1
size: once
DNA: TGCGCCAGCAGCCAAGAATATGGTCCGGGGGTGACTAACTATGGCTACACCTTC
CDR3: CASSQEYGPGVTNYGYTF

J: TRBJ1-2
D: NA
V: TRBV29-1
size: NA
DNA: TGCAGCGTTGGTCAGACTAACTATGGCTACACCTTC
CDR3: CSVGQTNYGYTF

J: TRBJ2-7
D: NA
V: TRBV7-8
size: NA
DNA: TGTGCCAGCAGCTCCGCCGGACTCCTAGAGCAGTACTTC
CDR3: CASSSAGLLEQYF

J: TRBJ1-5
D: TRBD1
V: TRBV4-1
size: NA
DNA: TGCGCCAGCAGCCCCGACAGGGCCTACCAGCCCCAGCATTTT
CDR3: CASSPDRAYQPQHF

J: TRBJ2-2
D: TRBD2
V: TRBV30
size: NA
DNA: TGTGCCTGGAGTAAGCCTTTGGCAGGGAGGGTCGGGGAGCTGTTTTTT
CDR3: CAWSKPLAGRVGELFF

J: TRBJ1-2
D: TRBD1
V: TRBV5-8
size: NA
DNA: TGTGCCAGCAGCCGGGACAGGGGATACTATGGCTACACCTTC
CDR3: CASSRDRGYYGYTF

J: TRBJ2-7
D: NA
V: TRBV10-1
size: NA
DNA: TGCGCCAGCAGTGAGTTGGGCAGGGGATTAGTACCTAACCCCCTGGACGAGCAGTACTTC
CDR3: CASSELGRGLVPNPLDEQYF

J: TRBJ2-7
D: TRBD1
V: TRBV28
size: NA
DNA: TGTGCCAGCAGTTACCCCGGGACAGGGGGCTACGAGCAGTACTTC
CDR3: CASSYPGTGGYEQYF

J: TRBJ1-2
D: NA
V: TRBV9
size: NA
DNA: TGTGCCAGCAGCGTAGAGGGAGCAGGGAGAGGCTATGGCTACACCTTC
CDR3: CASSVEGAGRGYGYTF

J: TRBJ1-5
D: TRBD1
V: TRBV27
size: NA
DNA: TGTGCCAGCAGTTTCAGACAGGGGGATCAGCCCCAGCATTTT
CDR3: CASSFRQGDQPQHF

J: TRBJ2-5
D: TRBD2
V: TRBV18
size: NA
DNA: TGTGCCAGCTCACCGCGGGGGGAGACCCAGTACTTC
CDR3: CASSPRGETQYF

J: TRBJ2-7
D: NA
V: TRBV2
size: once
DNA: TGTGCCAGCAGTGAGAGCAGCACCCGAGTGTTGGCCTACGAGCAGTACTTC
CDR3: CASSESSTRVLAYEQYF

J: TRBJ2-7
D: TRBD1
V: TRBV9
size: NA
DNA: TGTGCCAGCAGCGCCCAGGGGGCCTACGAGCAGTACTTC
CDR3: CASSAQGAYEQYF

J: TRBJ2-7
D: NA
V: TRBV18
size: NA
DNA: TGTGCCAGCTCACCCACGAGCCAGGGGATCTTGGCCGAGCAGTACTTC
CDR3: CASSPTSQGILAEQYF

J: TRBJ2-7
D: NA
V: TRBV5-1
size: NA
DNA: TGCGCCAGCAGCTTGGGGAGGACATCCTACGAGCAGTACTTC
CDR3: CASSLGRTSYEQYF

J: TRBJ2-5
D: NA
V: TRBV30
size: NA
DNA: TGTGCCTGGAGTGTAAAATCAGCGGTACAGACCCAGTACTTC
CDR3: CAWSVKSAVQTQYF

J: TRBJ1-5
D: NA
V: TRBV10-3
size: NA
DNA: TGTGCCATCAGTTGGGGTGAAAATCAGCCCCAGCATTTT
CDR3: CAISWGENQPQHF

J: TRBJ2-7
D: NA
V: TRBV28
size: NA
DNA: TGTGCCAGCAGTGCTCACTACGAGCAGTACTTC
CDR3: CASSAHYEQYF

J: TRBJ2-5
D: TRBD2
V: TRBV25-1
size: few
DNA: TGTGCCAGCAGTGAATTATGGGGAGGGCAAGAGACCCAGTACTTC
CDR3: CASSELWGGQETQYF

J: TRBJ1-1
D: NA
V: TRBV2
size: NA
DNA: TGTGCCAGCAGGAGGGAGATGAACACTGAAGCTTTCTTT
CDR3: CASRREMNTEAFF

J: TRBJ1-5
D: TRBD1
V: TRBV6-1
size: once
DNA: TGTGCCACATTACAGGGGTTTGGCAATCAGCCCCAGCATTTT
CDR3: CATLQGFGNQPQHF

J: TRBJ2-3
D: TRBD2
V: TRBV6-1
size: NA
DNA: TGTGCCAGCGACGGGACTAGCGGGTACACAGATACGCAGTATTTT
CDR3: CASDGTSGYTDTQYF

J: TRBJ2-7
D: TRBD2
V: TRBV6-1
size: once
DNA: TGTGCCAGGGGGGGGGATGGCTACGAGCAGTACTTC
CDR3: CARGGDGYEQYF

J: TRBJ1-3
D: TRBD1
V: TRBV28
size: NA
DNA: TGTGCCAGCATCGGGACAGCTGGAAACACCATATATTTT
CDR3: CASIGTAGNTIYF